The rows below give T cell receptor beta chains drawn from one sample of a study of T cell responses to AZD1222 COVID-19 vaccine. Only in-frame clones appear in the TCRdb table, and some are missing; sequencing was by immunoSEQ multiplex PCR. The table shows about 76,000 clones, with 70% to 90% occurring only once. The specimen comprised peripheral blood, sampled on day 0 of AZD1222 vaccination. All receptors come from an adult in good health. CDR3s include the opening cysteine and the closing phenylalanine or tryptophan. The order of the fields is V gene, J gene, D gene, clone size, CDR3 protein, CDR3 DNA. D genes are given only for firm matches. Clone size is given for some rows only: seen once, a few or many times, or a class if the clone is expanded.

V gene: TRBV3-1/TRBV3-2; J gene: TRBJ2-2; D gene: .; clone size: .; CDR3 protein: CASSRRDGSGELFF; CDR3 DNA: TGTGCCAGCAGTCGCCGGGACGGGTCCGGGGAGCTGTTTTTT
V gene: TRBV28; J gene: TRBJ1-1; D gene: TRBD1; clone size: .; CDR3 protein: CAVDRDWNTEAFF; CDR3 DNA: TGTGCCGTGGACAGGGACTGGAACACTGAAGCTTTCTTT
V gene: TRBV5-8; J gene: TRBJ1-5; D gene: TRBD1; clone size: .; CDR3 protein: CASSVRGQPQHF; CDR3 DNA: TGTGCCAGCAGCGTCAGGGGGCAGCCCCAGCATTTT
V gene: TRBV11-2; J gene: TRBJ2-7; D gene: .; clone size: .; CDR3 protein: CASSLSVTPAYEQYF; CDR3 DNA: TGTGCCAGCAGCTTATCGGTGACACCAGCCTACGAGCAGTACTTC
V gene: TRBV6-2/TRBV6-3; J gene: TRBJ2-1; D gene: .; clone size: .; CDR3 protein: CASTPGWVNEQFF; CDR3 DNA: TGTGCCAGCACCCCAGGGTGGGTTAATGAGCAGTTCTTC
V gene: TRBV19; J gene: TRBJ1-6; D gene: .; clone size: .; CDR3 protein: CASSNGQTAVALHF; CDR3 DNA: TGTGCCAGTAGCAATGGACAGACAGCTGTCGCCCTCCACTTT
V gene: TRBV6-5; J gene: TRBJ1-2; D gene: TRBD1; clone size: .; CDR3 protein: CASRNAGTGVRGYTF; CDR3 DNA: TGTGCCAGCAGGAACGCCGGGACAGGGGTACGTGGCTACACCTTC
V gene: TRBV5-1; J gene: TRBJ1-3; D gene: .; clone size: .; CDR3 protein: CASSFSGLSGNTIYF; CDR3 DNA: TGCGCCAGCTCTTTTTCCGGACTCTCTGGAAACACCATATATTTT
V gene: TRBV3-1/TRBV3-2; J gene: TRBJ1-1; D gene: .; clone size: .; CDR3 protein: CASSVQSDTEAFF; CDR3 DNA: TGTGCCAGCAGCGTACAGAGCGACACTGAAGCTTTCTTT
V gene: TRBV13; J gene: TRBJ2-3; D gene: .; clone size: .; CDR3 protein: CASSLANTQYF; CDR3 DNA: TGTGCCAGCAGCTTAGCGAATACGCAGTATTTT
V gene: TRBV5-6; J gene: TRBJ2-3; D gene: .; clone size: .; CDR3 protein: CASTHKYTDTQYF; CDR3 DNA: TGTGCCAGCACCCACAAGTACACAGATACGCAGTATTTT
V gene: TRBV11-3; J gene: TRBJ2-3; D gene: TRBD2; clone size: .; CDR3 protein: CASSLVTSGGTQYF; CDR3 DNA: TGTGCCAGCAGCTTAGTTACTAGCGGGGGTACGCAGTATTTT
V gene: TRBV2; J gene: TRBJ2-7; D gene: .; clone size: once; CDR3 protein: CASVGQFSYEQYF; CDR3 DNA: TGTGCCAGCGTTGGGCAGTTCTCCTACGAGCAGTACTTC
V gene: TRBV19; J gene: TRBJ2-2; D gene: TRBD1; clone size: .; CDR3 protein: CASSTRQGTGELFF; CDR3 DNA: TGTGCCAGTAGCACCCGACAGGGTACCGGGGAGCTGTTTTTT
V gene: TRBV27; J gene: TRBJ2-2; D gene: TRBD2; clone size: .; CDR3 protein: CASSWGGPTGELFF; CDR3 DNA: TGTGCCAGCAGTTGGGGAGGGCCCACCGGGGAGCTGTTTTTT
V gene: TRBV28; J gene: TRBJ1-3; D gene: TRBD1; clone size: .; CDR3 protein: CASRYRGHSGNTIYF; CDR3 DNA: TGTGCCAGCAGATACAGGGGCCACTCTGGAAACACCATATATTTT
V gene: TRBV5-4; J gene: TRBJ1-2; D gene: .; clone size: few; CDR3 protein: CASSYTSRARYGYTF; CDR3 DNA: TGTGCCAGCAGCTATACAAGCAGGGCCCGCTATGGCTACACCTTC
V gene: TRBV28; J gene: TRBJ2-7; D gene: .; clone size: .; CDR3 protein: CASSFKRYEQYF; CDR3 DNA: TGTGCCAGCAGTTTTAAAAGATACGAGCAGTACTTC
V gene: TRBV2; J gene: TRBJ1-6; D gene: .; clone size: .; CDR3 protein: CASRPTESRGYNSPLHF; CDR3 DNA: TGTGCCAGCAGGCCCACAGAGAGCCGTGGCTATAATTCACCCCTCCACTTT
V gene: TRBV6-4; J gene: TRBJ2-1; D gene: TRBD1; clone size: .; CDR3 protein: CASSAQGAPFNEQFF; CDR3 DNA: TGTGCCAGCAGCGCACAGGGGGCCCCCTTCAATGAGCAGTTCTTC
V gene: TRBV7-8; J gene: TRBJ2-1; D gene: .; clone size: few; CDR3 protein: CASSSDYHNEQFF; CDR3 DNA: TGTGCCAGCAGCTCTGACTACCACAATGAGCAGTTCTTC
V gene: TRBV11-2; J gene: TRBJ1-5; D gene: TRBD1; clone size: .; CDR3 protein: CASSSGTGAVQPQHF; CDR3 DNA: TGTGCCAGCAGCTCAGGGACAGGGGCGGTTCAGCCCCAGCATTTT
V gene: TRBV6-2/TRBV6-3; J gene: TRBJ1-5; D gene: TRBD1; clone size: .; CDR3 protein: CASSSQTGGTQPQHF; CDR3 DNA: TGTGCCAGCAGTTCCCAGACAGGGGGCACTCAGCCCCAGCATTTT
V gene: TRBV18; J gene: TRBJ2-1; D gene: .; clone size: .; CDR3 protein: CASSPRAPVGGGEQFF; CDR3 DNA: TGTGCCAGCTCACCACGGGCTCCGGTTGGGGGAGGTGAGCAGTTCTTC
V gene: TRBV5-1; J gene: TRBJ1-4; D gene: .; clone size: .; CDR3 protein: CASSSGHGLNEKLFF; CDR3 DNA: TGCGCCAGCAGCAGTGGACACGGATTAAATGAAAAACTGTTTTTT
V gene: TRBV19; J gene: TRBJ1-1; D gene: TRBD1; clone size: .; CDR3 protein: CASEQGGWTEAFF; CDR3 DNA: TGTGCCAGTGAACAGGGGGGTTGGACTGAAGCTTTCTTT
V gene: TRBV9; J gene: TRBJ2-1; D gene: TRBD2; clone size: .; CDR3 protein: CASSVGASGFSGDEQFF; CDR3 DNA: TGTGCCAGCAGCGTAGGGGCTAGCGGGTTTTCCGGGGATGAGCAGTTCTTC
V gene: TRBV2; J gene: TRBJ2-3; D gene: .; clone size: .; CDR3 protein: CASSSRLPSTDTQYF; CDR3 DNA: TGTGCCAGCAGTTCTAGACTCCCTAGCACAGATACGCAGTATTTT
V gene: TRBV7-2; J gene: TRBJ1-3; D gene: .; clone size: .; CDR3 protein: CASSSDGHSGNTIYF; CDR3 DNA: TGTGCCAGCAGCTCGGACGGACATTCTGGAAACACCATATATTTT
V gene: TRBV28; J gene: TRBJ2-6; D gene: .; clone size: .; CDR3 protein: CASSLMGGANVLTF; CDR3 DNA: TGTGCCAGCAGTTTAATGGGGGGGGCCAACGTCCTGACTTTC
V gene: TRBV6-5; J gene: TRBJ2-3; D gene: .; clone size: .; CDR3 protein: CASPEVTDTQYF; CDR3 DNA: TGTGCCAGCCCCGAGGTCACAGATACGCAGTATTTT
V gene: TRBV18; J gene: TRBJ2-5; D gene: .; clone size: .; CDR3 protein: CASSPQRQETQYF; CDR3 DNA: TGTGCCAGCTCACCCCAGCGGCAAGAGACCCAGTACTTC
V gene: TRBV6-5; J gene: TRBJ1-5; D gene: TRBD1; clone size: once; CDR3 protein: CASIWDRSNQPQHF; CDR3 DNA: TGTGCCAGCATCTGGGACAGAAGCAATCAGCCCCAGCATTTT
V gene: TRBV2; J gene: TRBJ2-1; D gene: .; clone size: .; CDR3 protein: CASGGLPDNEQFF; CDR3 DNA: TGTGCCAGCGGGGGACTGCCCGACAATGAGCAGTTCTTC
V gene: TRBV12-3/TRBV12-4; J gene: TRBJ2-3; D gene: TRBD2; clone size: .; CDR3 protein: CASSPTSGALYF; CDR3 DNA: TGTGCCAGCAGCCCAACTAGCGGGGCTCTGTATTTT
V gene: TRBV19; J gene: TRBJ1-1; D gene: .; clone size: .; CDR3 protein: CASSIETLGSVTEAFF; CDR3 DNA: TGTGCCAGTAGTATAGAGACGTTAGGGTCGGTCACTGAAGCTTTCTTT
V gene: TRBV7-3; J gene: TRBJ2-1; D gene: TRBD2; clone size: .; CDR3 protein: CASSSGGGSGKYNEQFF; CDR3 DNA: TGTGCCAGCAGCTCAGGCGGGGGTAGCGGGAAATACAATGAGCAGTTCTTC
V gene: TRBV2; J gene: TRBJ2-5; D gene: TRBD2; clone size: few; CDR3 protein: CASSDSNWTSQAQETQYF; CDR3 DNA: TGTGCCAGCAGTGACTCGAATTGGACTAGCCAAGCGCAAGAGACCCAGTACTTC
V gene: TRBV29-1; J gene: TRBJ1-1; D gene: .; clone size: few; CDR3 protein: CSAVRQPEAFF; CDR3 DNA: TGCAGCGCCGTTCGACAGCCTGAAGCTTTCTTT
V gene: TRBV29-1; J gene: TRBJ1-6; D gene: TRBD1; clone size: .; CDR3 protein: CSVREGAGNSPLHF; CDR3 DNA: TGCAGCGTTCGGGAGGGGGCAGGAAATTCACCCCTCCACTTT
V gene: TRBV10-3; J gene: TRBJ2-3; D gene: .; clone size: .; CDR3 protein: CAIRTGTVEDTQYF; CDR3 DNA: TGTGCCATCAGAACCGGGACCGTGGAAGATACGCAGTATTTT
V gene: TRBV28; J gene: TRBJ1-5; D gene: TRBD1; clone size: .; CDR3 protein: CASSTFTGGAGQPQHF; CDR3 DNA: TGTGCCAGCAGCACCTTTACAGGGGGCGCAGGGCAGCCCCAGCATTTT
V gene: TRBV3-1/TRBV3-2; J gene: TRBJ2-7; D gene: TRBD1; clone size: .; CDR3 protein: CASSLGQGSYEQYF; CDR3 DNA: TGTGCCAGCAGCCTAGGACAGGGTTCCTACGAGCAGTACTTC
V gene: TRBV5-4; J gene: TRBJ2-3; D gene: TRBD2; clone size: .; CDR3 protein: CASSKERGGIRDTQYF; CDR3 DNA: TGTGCCAGCAGCAAGGAGCGGGGGGGCATTAGAGATACGCAGTATTTT
V gene: TRBV6-5; J gene: TRBJ2-5; D gene: TRBD2; clone size: .; CDR3 protein: CASRGGQGPQETQYF; CDR3 DNA: TGTGCCAGCAGGGGAGGGCAAGGCCCACAAGAGACCCAGTACTTC
V gene: TRBV5-4; J gene: TRBJ1-2; D gene: .; clone size: .; CDR3 protein: CASRGGTTSGYTF; CDR3 DNA: TGTGCCAGCAGAGGAGGGACGACGAGTGGCTACACCTTC
V gene: TRBV5-1; J gene: TRBJ1-2; D gene: .; clone size: .; CDR3 protein: CASSLMQGYYGYTF; CDR3 DNA: TGCGCCAGCAGCTTGATGCAGGGGTACTATGGCTACACCTTC